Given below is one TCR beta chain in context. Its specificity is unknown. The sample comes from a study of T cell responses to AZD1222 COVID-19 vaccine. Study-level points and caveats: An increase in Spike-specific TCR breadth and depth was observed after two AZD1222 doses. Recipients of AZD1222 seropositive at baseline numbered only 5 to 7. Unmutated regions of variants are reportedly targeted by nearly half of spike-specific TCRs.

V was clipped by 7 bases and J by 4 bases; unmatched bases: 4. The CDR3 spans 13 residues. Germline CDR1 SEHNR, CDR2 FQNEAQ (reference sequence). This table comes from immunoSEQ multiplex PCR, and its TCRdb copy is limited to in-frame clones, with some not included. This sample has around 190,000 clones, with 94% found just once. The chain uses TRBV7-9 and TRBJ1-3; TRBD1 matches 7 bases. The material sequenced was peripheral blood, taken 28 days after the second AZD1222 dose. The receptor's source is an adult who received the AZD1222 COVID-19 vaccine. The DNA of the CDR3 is TGTGCCAGCACCCCAGGGGGGGGAAACACCATATATTTT. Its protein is CASTPGGGNTIYF.